This T cell receptor beta chain was recovered during a study of cytomegalovirus exposure and HLA in healthy donors. The donors gave bone marrow, and they were healthy. In regard to this clone: What it binds is unknown. Germline is not matched at one junction end, which may reflect a read error.

Germline assignment: CDR1 MNHEY and CDR2 SVGAGI. This CDR3 has 14 residues. The study ran its PCR with 60 Vbeta and 13 Jbeta primers. TCRdb's copy holds only in-frame clones and misses some; the assay was immunoSEQ multiplex PCR. The table includes around 130,000 clones, approximately 69% detected once. Findings of the study overall: V segments that were indistinguishable, TRBV6-2 and TRBV6-3 among them, were omitted from analysis. An assumption of roughly uniform sequencing depth across donors underlay the presence/absence analyses.

The chain links TRBV6-5 to TRBJ1-1, with 7 bases lining up with TRBD1. Sequences were obtained from PBMCs. The sequence derives from a man aged 35-49 years in good health and CMV-seropositive. The CDR3 DNA reads as TGTGCCAGCAGCATACAGGGGTTGAACCCTGAAGCTTTCTTT. Its translation: CASSIQGLNPEAFF.